Shown below are 5 T cell receptor beta chains from a single sample sequenced in a study of blood T cell repertoires in COVID-19. This table comes from immunoSEQ multiplex PCR, and its TCRdb copy is limited to in-frame clones, with some not included. Among about 440,000 clones listed, roughly 88% were seen once. The specimen was peripheral blood. Receptors were obtained from a woman between 45 and 60 years old with COVID-19, enrolled during active disease.

This chain uses TRBV5-5 with TRBJ1-2; 9 bases fit TRBD1. CDR1 and CDR2 (germline): SGHKS, YYEKEE (reference sequence). Trimming cost V 6 bases and J 6 bases; bases outside gene matches: 6. The length of the CDR3 is 13 residues. In DNA form, the CDR3 reads TGTGCCAGCACCCTAGACAGGGGGAATGGCTACACCTTC. Residues: CASTLDRGNGYTF.

The rearrangement links TRBV5-1 to TRBJ2-1; 9 nucleotides match TRBD1. This CDR3 has 14 amino acids. V shed 4 bases, J shed 4 bases, and the junction held 3 bases outside the gene matches. Per germline, CDR1 SGHRS and CDR2 YFSETQ. Here the CDR3 DNA reads TGCGCCAGCAGCGTGGGACAGGGTTACAATGAGCAGTTCTTC. This sequence encodes CASSVGQGYNEQFF.

This chain uses TRBV5-6 with TRBJ2-5; D not resolved. Germline values: CDR1 SGHDT, CDR2 YYEEEE. The CDR3 contains 13 residues. V was pared by 0 bases and J by 5 bases, with 8 bases between. The CDR3 sequence is CASSLGSRETQYF. Written as DNA, the CDR3 is TGTGCCAGCAGCTTGGGGTCGCGGGAGACCCAGTACTTC.

V is TRBV12-5 and J is TRBJ1-2; 8 nucleotides line up with TRBD1. The J segment lost 8 bases and the V segment lost 2 bases, leaving 10 bases of the junction unmatched. Germline V gene lookup returns CDR1 LGHNT and CDR2 FRNRAP. This CDR3 spans 15 amino acids. This chain's CDR3 is CASGLFPGDRKGYTF. CDR3 bases: TGTGCTAGTGGTTTGTTTCCGGGGGACAGGAAAGGCTACACCTTC.

V and J are TRBV14 and TRBJ1-2; tentatively, D is TRBD1 (6 bases). V lost 3 bases and J lost 0, with 14 bases in between. The germline CDR1 and CDR2 sequences are SGHDN and FVKESK. The CDR3 covers 16 residues. CDR3 nucleotides: TGTGCCAGCAGCCACTCAGGGGACACTGCTAACTATGGCTACACCTTC. Translation gives CASSHSGDTANYGYTF.